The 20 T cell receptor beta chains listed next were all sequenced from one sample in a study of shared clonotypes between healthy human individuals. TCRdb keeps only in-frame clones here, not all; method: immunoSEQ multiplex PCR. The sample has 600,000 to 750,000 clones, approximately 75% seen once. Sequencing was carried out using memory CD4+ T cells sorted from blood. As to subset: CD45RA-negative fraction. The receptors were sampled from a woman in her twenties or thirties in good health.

This chain's CDR3 is CASSGAGIGYGYTF. In DNA form, the CDR3 reads TGTGCCAGCAGTGGGGCAGGAATCGGCTATGGCTACACCTTC. This sequence joins TRBV2 and TRBJ1-2; D is unclear. The CDR3 is made up of 14 amino acids. Germline V gene sequence: CDR1 SNHLY, CDR2 FYNNEI. V gave up 4 bases and J gave up 4 bases, with 13 bases separating them.

The CDR3 nucleotides are TGTGCCAGCAGTGGGGAGGGAGTAATCTACAATGAGCAGTTCTTC. Encoded protein: CASSGEGVIYNEQFF. The V gene is TRBV2, the J gene TRBJ2-1; 7 bases agree with TRBD2. CDR3 length: 15 residues. Germline trimming cut 4 bases from V and 3 bases from J; bases unmatched to any gene: 6. The germline V gene has CDR1 SNHLY and CDR2 FYNNEI.

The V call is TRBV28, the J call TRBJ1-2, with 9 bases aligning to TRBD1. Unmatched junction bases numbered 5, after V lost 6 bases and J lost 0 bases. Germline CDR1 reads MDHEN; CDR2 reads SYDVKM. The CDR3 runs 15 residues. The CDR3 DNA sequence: TGTGCCAGCAGGTTACAGGGGGCCTCTAACTATGGCTACACCTTC. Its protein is CASRLQGASNYGYTF.

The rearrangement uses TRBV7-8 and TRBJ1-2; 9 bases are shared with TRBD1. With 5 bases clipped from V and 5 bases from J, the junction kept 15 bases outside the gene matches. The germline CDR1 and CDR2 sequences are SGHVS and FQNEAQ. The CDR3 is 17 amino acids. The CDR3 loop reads CASSTRPGQGLRYGYTF. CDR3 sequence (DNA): TGTGCCAGCAGCACTAGACCGGGACAGGGATTGCGTTATGGCTACACCTTC.

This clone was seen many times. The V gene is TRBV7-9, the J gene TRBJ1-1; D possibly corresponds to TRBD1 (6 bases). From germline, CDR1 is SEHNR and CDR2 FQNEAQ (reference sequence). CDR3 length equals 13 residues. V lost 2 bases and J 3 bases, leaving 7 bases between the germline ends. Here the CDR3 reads CASSLRQDTEAFF. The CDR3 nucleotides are TGTGCCAGCAGCTTAAGACAGGACACTGAAGCTTTCTTT. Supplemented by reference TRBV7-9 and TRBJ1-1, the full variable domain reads DTGVSQNPRHKITKRGQNVTFRCDPISEHNRLYWYRQTLGQGPEFLTYFQNEAQLEKSRLLSDRFSAERPKGSFSTLEIQRTEQGDSAMYLCASSLRQDTEAFFGQGTRLTVV.

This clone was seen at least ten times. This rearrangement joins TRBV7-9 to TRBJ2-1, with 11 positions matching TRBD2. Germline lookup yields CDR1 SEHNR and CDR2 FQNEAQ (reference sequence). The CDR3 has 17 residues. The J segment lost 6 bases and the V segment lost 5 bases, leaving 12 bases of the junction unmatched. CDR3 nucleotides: TGTGCCAGCAGCCCCCTCTTAGCGGGAGGGCTGCGCAATGAGCAGTTCTTC. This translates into CASSPLLAGGLRNEQFF.

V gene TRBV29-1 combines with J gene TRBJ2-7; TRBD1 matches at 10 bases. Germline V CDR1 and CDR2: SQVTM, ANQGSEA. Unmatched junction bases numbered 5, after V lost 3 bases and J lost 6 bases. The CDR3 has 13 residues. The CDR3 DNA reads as TGCAGCGTTGATCGACAGGGGGCCGGCGAGCAGTACTTC. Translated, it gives CSVDRQGAGEQYF.

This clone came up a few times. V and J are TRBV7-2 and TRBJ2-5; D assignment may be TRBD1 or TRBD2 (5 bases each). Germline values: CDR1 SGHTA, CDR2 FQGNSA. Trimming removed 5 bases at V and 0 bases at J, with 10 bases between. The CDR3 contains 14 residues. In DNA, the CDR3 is TGTGCCAGCAGCACAGGACTTTACCAAGAGACCCAGTACTTC. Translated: CASSTGLYQETQYF.

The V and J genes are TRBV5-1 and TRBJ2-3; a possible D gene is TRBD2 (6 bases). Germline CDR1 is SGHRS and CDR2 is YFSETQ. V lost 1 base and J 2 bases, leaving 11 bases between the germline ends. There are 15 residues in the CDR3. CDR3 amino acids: CASSLSLAVTDTQYF. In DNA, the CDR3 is TGCGCCAGCAGCTTGTCACTAGCAGTCACAGATACGCAGTATTTT. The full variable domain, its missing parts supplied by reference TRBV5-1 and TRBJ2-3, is KAGVTQTPRYLIKTRGQQVTLSCSPISGHRSVSWYQQTPGQGLQFLFEYFSETQRNKGNFPGRFSGRQFSNSRSEMNVSTLELGDSALYLCASSLSLAVTDTQYFGPGTRLTVL.

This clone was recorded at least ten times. The CDR3, as DNA: TGTGCCAGCATAGGGATAGCGGGAGTTCGAGAGACCCAGTACTTC. It is translated as CASIGIAGVRETQYF. The rearrangement links TRBV2 to TRBJ2-5, with 9 positions matching TRBD2. Trimming removed 7 bases from V and 4 bases from J; junction bases left unmatched: 10. In germline, CDR1 is SNHLY, CDR2 FYNNEI. The CDR3 extends over 15 amino acids.

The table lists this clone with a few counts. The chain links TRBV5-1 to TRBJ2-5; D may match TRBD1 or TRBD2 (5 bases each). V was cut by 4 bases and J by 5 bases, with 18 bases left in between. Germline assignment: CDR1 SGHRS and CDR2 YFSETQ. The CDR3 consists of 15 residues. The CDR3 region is CASSPGRGQGETQYF. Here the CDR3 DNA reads TGCGCCAGCAGCCCAGGACGGGGCCAAGGGGAGACCCAGTACTTC.

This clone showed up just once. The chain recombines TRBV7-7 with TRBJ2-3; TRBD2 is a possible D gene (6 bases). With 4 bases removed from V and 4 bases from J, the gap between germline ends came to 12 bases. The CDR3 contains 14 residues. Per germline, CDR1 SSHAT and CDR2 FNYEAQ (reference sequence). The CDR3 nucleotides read TGTGCCAGCAGCTCGGGCGGGGCGGCAGATACGCAGTATTTT. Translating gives CASSSGGAADTQYF.

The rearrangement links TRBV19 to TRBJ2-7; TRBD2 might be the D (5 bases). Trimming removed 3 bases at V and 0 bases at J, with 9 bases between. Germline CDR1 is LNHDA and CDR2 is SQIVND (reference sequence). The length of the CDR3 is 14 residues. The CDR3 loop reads CASSIRGASYEQYF. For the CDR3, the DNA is TGTGCCAGTAGTATTCGGGGTGCCTCCTACGAGCAGTACTTC. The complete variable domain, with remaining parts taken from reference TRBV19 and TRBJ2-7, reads DGGITQSPKYLFRKEGQNVTLSCEQNLNHDAMYWYRQDPGQGLRLIYYSQIVNDFQKGDIAEGYSVSREKKESFPLTVTSAQKNPTAFYLCASSIRGASYEQYFGPGTRLTVT.

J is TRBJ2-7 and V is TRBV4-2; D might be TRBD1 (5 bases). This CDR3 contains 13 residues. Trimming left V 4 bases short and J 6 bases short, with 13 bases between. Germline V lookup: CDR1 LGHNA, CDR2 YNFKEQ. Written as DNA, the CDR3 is TGTGCCAGCAGCCCCCAGCAGGGCGGCGAGCAGTACTTC. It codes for CASSPQQGGEQYF.

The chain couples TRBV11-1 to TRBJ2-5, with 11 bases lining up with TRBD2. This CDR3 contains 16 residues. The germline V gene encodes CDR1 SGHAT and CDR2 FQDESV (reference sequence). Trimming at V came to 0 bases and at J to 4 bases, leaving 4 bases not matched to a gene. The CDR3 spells CASSLALAGGGETQYF. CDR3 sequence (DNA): TGTGCCAGCAGCTTAGCCCTAGCGGGAGGTGGAGAGACCCAGTACTTC. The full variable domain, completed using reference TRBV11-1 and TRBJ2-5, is EAEVAQSPRYKITEKSQAVAFWCDPISGHATLYWYRQILGQGPELLVQFQDESVVDDSQLPKDRFSAERLKGVDSTLKIQPAELGDSAMYLCASSLALAGGGETQYFGPGTRLLVL.

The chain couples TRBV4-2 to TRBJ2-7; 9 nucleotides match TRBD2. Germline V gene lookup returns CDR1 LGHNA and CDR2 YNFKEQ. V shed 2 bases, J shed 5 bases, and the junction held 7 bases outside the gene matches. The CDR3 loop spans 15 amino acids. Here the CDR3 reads CASSQSFLAGNEQYF. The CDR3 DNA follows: TGTGCCAGCAGCCAAAGTTTCCTAGCGGGAAACGAGCAGTACTTC.

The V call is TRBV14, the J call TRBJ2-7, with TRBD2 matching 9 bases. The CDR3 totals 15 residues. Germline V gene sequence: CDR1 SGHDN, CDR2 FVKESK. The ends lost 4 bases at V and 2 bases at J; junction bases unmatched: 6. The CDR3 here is CASSPTWTSAYEQYF. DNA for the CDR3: TGTGCCAGCAGCCCCACATGGACTAGCGCCTACGAGCAGTACTTC. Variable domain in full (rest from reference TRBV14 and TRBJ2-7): EAGVTQFPSHSVIEKGQTVTLRCDPISGHDNLYWYRRVMGKEIKFLLHFVKESKQDESGMPNNRFLAERTGGTYSTLKVQPAELEDSGVYFCASSPTWTSAYEQYFGPGTRLTVT.

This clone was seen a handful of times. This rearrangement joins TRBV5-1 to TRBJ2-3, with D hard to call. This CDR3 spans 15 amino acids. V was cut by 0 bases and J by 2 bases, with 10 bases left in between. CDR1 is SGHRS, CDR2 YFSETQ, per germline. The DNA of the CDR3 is TGCGCCAGCAGCTTGGATAACTCCGTCACAGATACGCAGTATTTT. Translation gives CASSLDNSVTDTQYF.

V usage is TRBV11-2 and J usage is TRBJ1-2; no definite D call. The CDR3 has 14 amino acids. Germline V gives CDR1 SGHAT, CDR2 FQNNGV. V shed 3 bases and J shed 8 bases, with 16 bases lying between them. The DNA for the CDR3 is TGTGCCAGCAGCTTGGGTGGGTCGGCGGAAGGCTACACCTTC. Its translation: CASSLGGSAEGYTF.

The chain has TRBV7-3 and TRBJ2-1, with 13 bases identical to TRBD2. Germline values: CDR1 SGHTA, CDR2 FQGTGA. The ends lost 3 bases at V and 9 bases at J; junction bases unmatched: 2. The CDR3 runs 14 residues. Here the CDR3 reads CASSLRLAGGEQFF. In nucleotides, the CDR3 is TGTGCCAGCAGCTTGCGACTAGCGGGAGGTGAGCAGTTCTTC.